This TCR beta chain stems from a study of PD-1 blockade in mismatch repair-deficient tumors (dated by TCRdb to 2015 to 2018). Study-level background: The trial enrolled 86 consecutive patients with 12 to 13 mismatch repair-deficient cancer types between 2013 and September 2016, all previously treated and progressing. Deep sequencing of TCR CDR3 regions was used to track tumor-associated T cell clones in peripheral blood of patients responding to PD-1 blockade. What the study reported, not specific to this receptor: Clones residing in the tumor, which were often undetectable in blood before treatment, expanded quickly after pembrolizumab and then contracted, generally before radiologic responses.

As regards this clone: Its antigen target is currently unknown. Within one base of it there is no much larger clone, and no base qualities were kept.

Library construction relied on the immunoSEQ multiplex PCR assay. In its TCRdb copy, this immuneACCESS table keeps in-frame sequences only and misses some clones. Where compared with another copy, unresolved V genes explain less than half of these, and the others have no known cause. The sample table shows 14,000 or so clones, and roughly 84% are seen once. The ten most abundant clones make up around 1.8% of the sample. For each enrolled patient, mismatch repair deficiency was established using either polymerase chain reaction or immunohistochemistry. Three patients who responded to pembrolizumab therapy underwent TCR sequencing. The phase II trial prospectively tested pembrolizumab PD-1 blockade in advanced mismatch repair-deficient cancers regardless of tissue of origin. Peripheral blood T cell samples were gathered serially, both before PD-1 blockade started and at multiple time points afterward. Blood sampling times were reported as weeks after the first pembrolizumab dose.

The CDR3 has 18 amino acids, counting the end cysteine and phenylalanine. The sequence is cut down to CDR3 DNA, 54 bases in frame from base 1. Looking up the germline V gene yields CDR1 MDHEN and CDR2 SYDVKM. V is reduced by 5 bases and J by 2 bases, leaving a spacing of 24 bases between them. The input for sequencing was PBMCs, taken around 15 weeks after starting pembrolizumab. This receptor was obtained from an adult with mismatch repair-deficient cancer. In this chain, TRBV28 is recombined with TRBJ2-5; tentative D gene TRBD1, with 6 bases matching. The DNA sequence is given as TGTGCCAGCAGTCTAAAGCCCGGCGCCTTGGACAGTCAAGAGACCCAGTACTTC. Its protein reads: CASSLKPGALDSQETQYF.